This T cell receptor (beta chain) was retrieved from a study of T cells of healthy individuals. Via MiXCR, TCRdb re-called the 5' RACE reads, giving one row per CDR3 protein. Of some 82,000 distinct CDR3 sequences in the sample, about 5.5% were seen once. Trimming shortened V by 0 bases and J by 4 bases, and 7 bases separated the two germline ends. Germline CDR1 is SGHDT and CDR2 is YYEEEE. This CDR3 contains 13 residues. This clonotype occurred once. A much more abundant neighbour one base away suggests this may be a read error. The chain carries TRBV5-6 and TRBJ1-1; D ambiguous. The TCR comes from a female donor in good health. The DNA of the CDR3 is TGTGCCAGCAGCTTGGGTTGTAGCACTGAAGCTTTCTTT. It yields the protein CASSLGCSTEAFF.